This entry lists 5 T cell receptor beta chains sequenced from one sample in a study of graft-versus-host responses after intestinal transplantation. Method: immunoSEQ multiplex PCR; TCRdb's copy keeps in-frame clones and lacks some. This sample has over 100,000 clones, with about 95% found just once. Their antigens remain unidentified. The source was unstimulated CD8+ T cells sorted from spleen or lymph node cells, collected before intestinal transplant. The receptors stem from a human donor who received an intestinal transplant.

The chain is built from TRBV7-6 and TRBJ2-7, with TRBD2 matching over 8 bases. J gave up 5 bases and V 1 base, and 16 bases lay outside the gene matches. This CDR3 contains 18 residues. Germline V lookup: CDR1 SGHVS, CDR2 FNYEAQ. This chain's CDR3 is CASSLERGGRLLGNEQYF. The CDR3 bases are TGTGCCAGCAGCTTAGAGCGGGGCGGGAGGCTCTTGGGTAACGAGCAGTACTTC.

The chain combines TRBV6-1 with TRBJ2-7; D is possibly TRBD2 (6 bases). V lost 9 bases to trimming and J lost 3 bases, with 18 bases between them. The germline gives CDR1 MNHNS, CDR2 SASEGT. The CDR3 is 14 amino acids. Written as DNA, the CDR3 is TGTGCCAGTACACCGGGACTTATCCTCTACGAGCAGTACTTC. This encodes CASTPGLILYEQYF.

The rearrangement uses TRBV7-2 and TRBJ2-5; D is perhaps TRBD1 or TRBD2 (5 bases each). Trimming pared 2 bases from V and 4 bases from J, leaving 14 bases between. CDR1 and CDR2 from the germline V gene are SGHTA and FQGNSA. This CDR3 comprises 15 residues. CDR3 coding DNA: TGTGCCAGCAGCTTATTGACTTGGGGACGAGAGACCCAGTACTTC. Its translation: CASSLLTWGRETQYF.

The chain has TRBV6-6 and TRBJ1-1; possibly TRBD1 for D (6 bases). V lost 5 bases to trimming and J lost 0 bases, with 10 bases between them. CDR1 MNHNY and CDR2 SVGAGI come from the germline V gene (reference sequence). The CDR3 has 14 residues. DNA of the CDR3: TGTGCCAGCAGTGGACAGTACGTGAACACTGAAGCTTTCTTT. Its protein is CASSGQYVNTEAFF.

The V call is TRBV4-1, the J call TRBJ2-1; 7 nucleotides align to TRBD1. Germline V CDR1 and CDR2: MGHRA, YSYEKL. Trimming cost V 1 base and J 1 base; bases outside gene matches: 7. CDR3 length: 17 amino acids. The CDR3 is CASSQVGTDPSYNEQFF. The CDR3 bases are TGCGCCAGCAGCCAAGTGGGGACAGATCCGTCCTACAATGAGCAGTTCTTC.